Following are 14 T cell receptor beta chains from one sample sequenced in a study of blood T cell repertoires in COVID-19. The table came from immunoSEQ multiplex PCR; TCRdb's copy has only in-frame clones and leaves some out. The sample lists about 43,000 clones; approximately 87% were seen once. The source material was peripheral blood. These receptor sequences come from a human donor in a cohort sampled during active COVID-19.

This chain uses TRBV14 with TRBJ2-5; TRBD1 aligns across 11 bases. The germline V gene has CDR1 SGHDN and CDR2 FVKESK. The CDR3 is made up of 15 amino acids. With V trimmed by 1 base and J by 5 bases, 3 bases remained unmatched. This chain's CDR3 is CASSQVRTGGETQYF. The CDR3 region has the DNA TGTGCCAGCAGCCAAGTTAGGACAGGGGGCGAGACCCAGTACTTC.

V usage is TRBV2 and J usage is TRBJ2-7; 12 bases are shared with TRBD2. Germline assignment: CDR1 SNHLY and CDR2 FYNNEI. The trim removed 10 bases at V and 3 bases at J, leaving 4 bases unmatched. The CDR3 runs to 13 residues. The CDR3 loop reads CANRLAGVYEQYF. Written as DNA, the CDR3 is TGTGCCAACAGACTAGCGGGGGTCTACGAGCAGTACTTC.

This chain joins TRBV7-2 and TRBJ2-5; possibly TRBD2 for D (5 bases). V gave up 6 bases and J gave up 0 bases, with 8 bases separating them. Germline values: CDR1 SGHTA, CDR2 FQGNSA. The CDR3 length is 13 residues. The CDR3 region has the DNA TGTGCCAGCAGTCCGGGGTACCAAGAGACCCAGTACTTC. Translating gives CASSPGYQETQYF.

V usage is TRBV10-1 and J usage is TRBJ2-3; D unresolved. Germline V CDR1 and CDR2: WNHNN, SYGVQD (reference sequence). Trimming took off 4 bases at V and 2 bases at J, with 7 bases between the two ends. The CDR3 spans 13 residues. In DNA, the CDR3 is TGCGCCAGCAGTGCGGGTATCACAGATACGCAGTATTTT. Amino acids: CASSAGITDTQYF.

V usage is TRBV25-1 and J usage is TRBJ2-7; D not certain. CDR3 length: 11 residues. Deletions cut 1 base from V and 7 bases from J, with 5 bases between. Germline CDR1 reads MGHDK; CDR2 reads SYGVNS. CDR3 in amino acids: CASSEFQEQYF. In DNA, the CDR3 is TGTGCCAGCAGTGAATTTCAGGAGCAGTACTTC.

The chain joins TRBV7-3 to TRBJ1-2, with TRBD1 matching over 8 bases. Per germline, CDR1 SGHTA and CDR2 FQGTGA. CDR3 size: 14 residues. The V gene end was trimmed by 3 bases and the J gene end by 7 bases; junction bases not matched to a gene: 7. CDR3 sequence reads: CASSLSGGASGYTF. DNA for the CDR3: TGTGCCAGCAGCTTGTCAGGGGGCGCGAGTGGCTACACCTTC.

The chain combines TRBV19 with TRBJ1-5; D not resolved. This CDR3 comprises 11 residues. The germline V gene encodes CDR1 LNHDA and CDR2 SQIVND (reference sequence). Trimming pared 4 bases from V and 8 bases from J, leaving 6 bases between. CDR3: CASSNTEPQHF. CDR3 DNA sequence: TGTGCCAGTAGTAATACGGAGCCCCAGCATTTT.

This sequence joins TRBV4-1 and TRBJ1-5, with 9 bases identical to TRBD1. The V gene's germline CDR1 is MGHRA and CDR2 YSYEKL. The CDR3 has 17 amino acids. V shed 0 bases, J shed 7 bases, and the junction held 10 bases outside the gene matches. The DNA for the CDR3 is TGCGCCAGCAGCCAAGATCCAGGACAGGGGTTGGGGCAGCCCCAGCATTTT. Protein sequence: CASSQDPGQGLGQPQHF.

The chain combines TRBV6-2 or TRBV6-3 with TRBJ1-2; D is undetermined. Trimming removed 0 bases at V and 4 bases at J, with 15 bases between. From germline, CDR1 is MNHEY and CDR2 SVGEGT. This CDR3 contains 16 residues. The chain's CDR3 is CASSYSPGSSSYGYTF. The CDR3 bases are TGTGCCAGCAGTTACTCTCCGGGATCCTCTTCCTATGGCTACACCTTC.

This clone was observed a single time. V is TRBV4-1 and J is TRBJ2-7, with 12 bases aligning to TRBD1. CDR1 MGHRA and CDR2 YSYEKL come from the germline V gene. This CDR3 comprises 20 residues. With 0 bases clipped from V and 6 bases from J, the junction kept 18 bases outside the gene matches. In DNA form, the CDR3 reads TGCGCCAGCAGCCAAGATCAGGTGGCTAGGGGGGGGACAGGGGGCCGCGAGCAGTACTTC. It is translated as CASSQDQVARGGTGGREQYF.

This clone appeared a few times. The chain joins TRBV11-2 to TRBJ2-7; the D is unclear. CDR1 and CDR2 from the germline V gene are SGHAT and FQNNGV. V dropped 1 base and J dropped 0 bases, with 7 bases sitting between them. The CDR3 contains 14 residues. CDR3 protein: CASSLVDFSYEQYF. CDR3 DNA: TGTGCCAGCAGCTTAGTAGACTTCTCCTACGAGCAGTACTTC.

There are a few counts of this clone. This rearrangement joins TRBV7-2 to TRBJ2-7; 11 positions agree with TRBD2. Germline V gene lookup returns CDR1 SGHTA and CDR2 FQGNSA. The ends lost 3 bases at V and 3 bases at J; junction bases unmatched: 16. CDR3 length: 19 amino acids. CDR3 in DNA: TGTGCCAGCAGCTTCCGTTCGTTGGGGCTAGCGGGGGGCCGCTACGAGCAGTACTTC. The encoded protein is CASSFRSLGLAGGRYEQYF.

This clone appeared a few times. The chain couples TRBV29-1 to TRBJ1-2; D is perhaps TRBD1 (5 bases). The CDR3 covers 11 residues. Germline loops: CDR1 SQVTM, CDR2 ANQGSEA. V was cut by 8 bases and J by 8 bases, with 15 bases left in between. The CDR3 region is CSQSTGQGYTF. The CDR3 nucleotides are TGCAGCCAATCAACAGGTCAAGGCTACACCTTC.

For the CDR3, the DNA is TGTGCCAGCAGCCAAGGGACGGGGCGGGGACCTTATAATGAGCAGTTCTTC. Translating gives CASSQGTGRGPYNEQFF. The genes are TRBV3-1 (or the pseudogene TRBV3-2) and TRBJ2-1, with D perhaps TRBD2 (6 bases). V was trimmed by 1 base and J by 7 bases, leaving 20 bases between them. Germline lookup yields CDR1 LGHDT and CDR2 YNNKEL (reference sequence). CDR3 length: 17 amino acids.